The subject of this entry is one T cell receptor (beta chain). This entry is derived from a study of T cell changes during pregnancy in multiple sclerosis. The protocol was immunoSEQ multiplex PCR, while the TCRdb copy is restricted to in-frame clones and leaves out a portion. This sample has about 96,000 clones, with roughly 92% found just once. The specimen was peripheral blood, collected in the first trimester of pregnancy. This TCR was sampled from a female donor with multiple sclerosis, enrolled in a pregnancy study.

The CDR3, as DNA: TGTGCCAGCAGCTCGTCCGTGTGGGACACCAACACAGATACGCAGTATTTT. This codes for CASSSSVWDTNTDTQYF. The chain uses TRBV5-4 and TRBJ2-3, with a weak D call TRBD1 (6 bases). The CDR3 has 17 amino acids. Trimming pared 3 bases from V and 2 bases from J, leaving 19 bases between. The V gene's germline CDR1 is SGHNT and CDR2 YYREEE (reference sequence).